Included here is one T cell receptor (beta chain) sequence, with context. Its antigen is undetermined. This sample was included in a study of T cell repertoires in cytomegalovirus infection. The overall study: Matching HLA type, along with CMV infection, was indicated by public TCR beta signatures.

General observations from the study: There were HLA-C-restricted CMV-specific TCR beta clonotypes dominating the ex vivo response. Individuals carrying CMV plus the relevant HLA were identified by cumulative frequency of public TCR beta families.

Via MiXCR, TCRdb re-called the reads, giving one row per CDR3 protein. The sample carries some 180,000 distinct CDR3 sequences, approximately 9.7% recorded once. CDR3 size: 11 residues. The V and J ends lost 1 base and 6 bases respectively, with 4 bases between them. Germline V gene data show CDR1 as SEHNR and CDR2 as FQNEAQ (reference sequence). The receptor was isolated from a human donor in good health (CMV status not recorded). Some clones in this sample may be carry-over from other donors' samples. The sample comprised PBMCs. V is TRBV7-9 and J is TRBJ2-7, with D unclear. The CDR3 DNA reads TGTGCCAGCAGCTTAGAGGCCGAGCAGTACTTC. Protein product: CASSLEAEQYF.